The 19 T cell receptor beta chains below all came from one sample that was sequenced in a study of shared clonotypes between healthy human individuals. The protocol was immunoSEQ multiplex PCR, while the TCRdb copy is restricted to in-frame clones and leaves out a portion. The table shows over 850,000 clones, with approximately 80% occurring only once. The sample was memory CD4+ T cells from PBMCs. Documented subset: CD45RA-negative fraction. The source is a man in his late teens or twenties in good health. Some clones in this sample may be carry-over from other donors' samples.

This clone appeared a single time. The chain links TRBV7-8 to TRBJ1-1; D not certain. Germline V gene lookup returns CDR1 SGHVS and CDR2 FQNEAQ. The CDR3 totals 14 residues. The V gene lost 1 base and the J gene lost 1 base, with 7 bases spanning the gap. CDR3 bases: TGTGCCAGCAGCTTAGGGGTAGGGAACACTGAAGCTTTCTTT. Encoded protein: CASSLGVGNTEAFF.

This chain links TRBV10-3 with TRBJ1-2, with D unresolved. V was cut by 2 bases and J by 5 bases, with 9 bases left in between. Germline loops: CDR1 ENHRY, CDR2 SYGVKD. The CDR3 consists of 13 residues. CDR3 DNA sequence: TGTGCCATCAGTGAGATCAGGAAATATGGCTACACCTTC. It yields the protein CAISEIRKYGYTF.

The rearrangement uses TRBV5-1 and TRBJ2-7, with unresolved D. The ends were cut back, 0 bases at V and 6 bases at J, with 10 bases in the middle. The CDR3 totals 13 residues. Looked up from germline, CDR1 is SGHRS and CDR2 is YFSETQ. DNA for the CDR3: TGCGCCAGCAGCTTGGTCCCGACGGGCGAGCAGTACTTC. Translating gives CASSLVPTGEQYF.

Worth noting for this clone: Other DNA sequences in the sample encode the same CDR3. The chain links TRBV27 to TRBJ1-5, with D possibly TRBD1 on 5 matching bases. The CDR3 runs to 14 residues. Germline CDR1 MNHEY, CDR2 SMNVEV (reference sequence). Trimming cost V 2 bases and J 1 base, with 6 bases left between them. DNA of the CDR3: TGTGCCAGCAGTTTAAGGGGAAGCAATCAGCCCCAGCATTTT. This encodes CASSLRGSNQPQHF.

This clone was counted a few times. The V gene is TRBV11-3, the J gene TRBJ2-1, with a weak D call TRBD1 (6 bases). This CDR3 region has 15 residues. V lost 6 bases and J lost 6, with 18 bases in between. Germline V gives CDR1 SGHNT, CDR2 YENEEA. The CDR3 bases are TGTGCCAGCAGTCGAGGGACACCCAGGGGCAATGAGCAGTTCTTC. Its translation is CASSRGTPRGNEQFF.

This chain connects TRBV27 to TRBJ2-7; 8 bases align to TRBD2. This CDR3 contains 17 residues. From germline, CDR1 is MNHEY and CDR2 SMNVEV (reference sequence). With 3 bases clipped from V and 4 bases from J, the junction kept 14 bases outside the gene matches. CDR3 amino acids: CASSFRLGGGKTYEQYF. The CDR3 nucleotides are TGTGCCAGCAGTTTTCGCCTCGGGGGGGGAAAAACGTACGAGCAGTACTTC.

The chain uses TRBV7-9 and TRBJ1-5; a weak D match, TRBD1 (5 bases). V dropped 0 bases and J dropped 1 base, with 13 bases sitting between them. The CDR3 has 17 residues. Germline V gene sequence: CDR1 SEHNR, CDR2 FQNEAQ (reference sequence). CDR3 in amino acids: CASSLAGTLGSNQPQHF. The CDR3 region has the DNA TGTGCCAGCAGCTTAGCAGGGACCCTAGGGAGCAATCAGCCCCAGCATTTT. Variable domain in full (rest from reference TRBV7-9 and TRBJ1-5): DTGVSQNPRHKITKRGQNVTFRCDPISEHNRLYWYRQTLGQGPEFLTYFQNEAQLEKSRLLSDRFSAERPKGSFSTLEIQRTEQGDSAMYLCASSLAGTLGSNQPQHFGDGTRLSIL.

This chain joins TRBV5-8 and TRBJ2-2; 7 positions match TRBD1. Germline values: CDR1 SGHTS, CDR2 YDEGEE. Germline trimming cut 4 bases from V and 1 base from J; bases unmatched to any gene: 4. The CDR3 runs to 15 residues. As DNA, the CDR3 is TGTGCCAGCAGCCTTGGGACAGTGAACACCGGGGAGCTGTTTTTT. It is translated as CASSLGTVNTGELFF.

The chain recombines TRBV28 with TRBJ2-7; 10 bases are shared with TRBD1. The V gene's germline CDR1 is MDHEN and CDR2 SYDVKM. V shed 5 bases, J shed 10 bases, and the junction held 14 bases outside the gene matches. This CDR3 is 15 amino acids long. The CDR3 DNA reads as TGTGCCAGCAGTCCCCCCACCCCAAGACAGGGGGCCCAGTACTTC. Protein: CASSPPTPRQGAQYF.

The chain is built from TRBV15 and TRBJ1-1, with D possibly TRBD1 on 5 matching bases. CDR3 length: 15 amino acids. CDR1 and CDR2 (germline): LNHNV, YYDKDF (reference sequence). V was clipped by 8 bases and J by 2 bases, with 18 bases between them. CDR3 sequence (DNA): TGTGCCACCCGGGGCCATCGGGGTTATAACACTGAAGCTTTCTTT. Translating it yields CATRGHRGYNTEAFF.

The chain has TRBV11-2 and TRBJ2-1; D call uncertain. CDR1 SGHAT and CDR2 FQNNGV come from the germline V gene. The CDR3 covers 15 residues. V gave up 5 bases and J gave up 5 bases, with 16 bases separating them. The CDR3 loop is CASSPGRRVDNEQFF. The CDR3 bases are TGTGCCAGCAGCCCCGGAAGACGGGTAGACAATGAGCAGTTCTTC.

The rearrangement links TRBV6-5 to TRBJ2-1, with 7 bases matching TRBD2. V lost 4 bases to trimming and J lost 8 bases; unmatched junction nucleotides: 5. This CDR3 spans 13 amino acids. Germline V gene data show CDR1 as MNHEY and CDR2 as SVGAGI. CDR3: CASSFGGRDEQFF. In nucleotides, the CDR3 is TGTGCCAGCAGTTTCGGCGGGAGAGATGAGCAGTTCTTC.

A remark on this clone: A far larger clone is one base from this, pointing to a likely read error. Distinct nucleotide sequences in the sample also encode this CDR3. This chain uses TRBV30 with TRBJ2-3; D uncertain. Germline lookup yields CDR1 GTSNPN and CDR2 SVGIG (reference sequence). V was cut by 0 bases and J by 12 bases, with 22 bases left in between. The CDR3 sequence is 15 residues long. In nucleotides, the CDR3 is TGTGCCTGGAGTGTATTCCTCCCGGGTATGGAGACACAGTATTTT. The encoded protein is CAWSVFLPGMETQYF.

Remarks on this clone: Other DNA sequences from this sample encode an identical CDR3 as well. The chain is built from TRBV7-3 and TRBJ1-4; D is unresolved. The CDR3 has 13 residues. V lost 2 bases and J 3 bases, leaving 4 bases between the germline ends. Germline V CDR1 and CDR2: SGHTA, FQGTGA. CDR3 sequence reads: CASSLGANEKLFF. As DNA, the CDR3 is TGTGCCAGCAGCTTAGGGGCTAATGAAAAACTGTTTTTT.

The table lists this clone with a count of one. This could be a read error, since a much larger clone is one nucleotide away. A read error is likely, as this CDR3 ends without the conserved phenylalanine or tryptophan. The rearrangement uses TRBV30 and TRBJ2-3; 10 nucleotides agree with TRBD2. Germline V CDR1 and CDR2: GTSNPN, SVGIG (reference sequence). The CDR3 consists of 14 residues. J gave up 1 base and V 5 bases, and 3 bases lay outside the gene matches. The CDR3 nucleotides read TGTGCCTGGGGGGGACTAGCGCGCACAGATACGCAGTATCTT. Translation gives CAWGGLARTDTQYL.

The rearrangement joins TRBV27 to TRBJ1-2; D ambiguous. Trimming pared 2 bases from V and 6 bases from J, leaving 10 bases between. The germline V gene has CDR1 MNHEY and CDR2 SMNVEV (reference sequence). This CDR3 comprises 13 residues. This CDR3 reads CASSLDGVDGYTF. CDR3 DNA sequence: TGTGCCAGCAGTTTAGACGGGGTAGATGGCTACACCTTC.

The gene calls are TRBV7-9 and TRBJ1-1; no definite D call. Germline CDR1 reads SEHNR; CDR2 reads FQNEAQ (reference sequence). The CDR3 contains 16 residues. V lost 0 bases and J lost 8, with 19 bases in between. DNA of the CDR3: TGTGCCAGCAGCTTAGCAGATATGTACTCCGATAGAGAAGCTTTCTTT. This encodes CASSLADMYSDREAFF.

The CDR3 DNA follows: TGTGCCAGCAGTTTAAATATTGGGACAGGGCCCTACGAGCAGTACTTC. It is translated as CASSLNIGTGPYEQYF. The chain uses TRBV28 and TRBJ2-7, with 9 bases matching TRBD1. CDR1 is MDHEN, CDR2 SYDVKM, per germline. The junction had 7 bases not matched to a gene; V was cut back by 2 bases and J by 2 bases. The CDR3 extends over 16 amino acids.

The V call is TRBV7-3, the J call TRBJ1-1; tentative D call: TRBD1 (6 bases). From germline, CDR1 is SGHTA and CDR2 FQGTGA. V gave up 5 bases and J gave up 4 bases, with 14 bases separating them. The length of the CDR3 is 14 residues. The CDR3 spells CASSPKGGGTEAFF. The CDR3 DNA is TGTGCCAGCAGCCCAAAGGGGGGGGGCACTGAAGCTTTCTTT. Supplemented by reference TRBV7-3 and TRBJ1-1, the full variable domain reads GAGVSQTPSNKVTEKGKYVELRCDPISGHTALYWYRQSLGQGPEFLIYFQGTGAADDSGLPNDRFFAVRPEGSVSTLKIQRTERGDSAVYLCASSPKGGGTEAFFGQGTRLTVV.